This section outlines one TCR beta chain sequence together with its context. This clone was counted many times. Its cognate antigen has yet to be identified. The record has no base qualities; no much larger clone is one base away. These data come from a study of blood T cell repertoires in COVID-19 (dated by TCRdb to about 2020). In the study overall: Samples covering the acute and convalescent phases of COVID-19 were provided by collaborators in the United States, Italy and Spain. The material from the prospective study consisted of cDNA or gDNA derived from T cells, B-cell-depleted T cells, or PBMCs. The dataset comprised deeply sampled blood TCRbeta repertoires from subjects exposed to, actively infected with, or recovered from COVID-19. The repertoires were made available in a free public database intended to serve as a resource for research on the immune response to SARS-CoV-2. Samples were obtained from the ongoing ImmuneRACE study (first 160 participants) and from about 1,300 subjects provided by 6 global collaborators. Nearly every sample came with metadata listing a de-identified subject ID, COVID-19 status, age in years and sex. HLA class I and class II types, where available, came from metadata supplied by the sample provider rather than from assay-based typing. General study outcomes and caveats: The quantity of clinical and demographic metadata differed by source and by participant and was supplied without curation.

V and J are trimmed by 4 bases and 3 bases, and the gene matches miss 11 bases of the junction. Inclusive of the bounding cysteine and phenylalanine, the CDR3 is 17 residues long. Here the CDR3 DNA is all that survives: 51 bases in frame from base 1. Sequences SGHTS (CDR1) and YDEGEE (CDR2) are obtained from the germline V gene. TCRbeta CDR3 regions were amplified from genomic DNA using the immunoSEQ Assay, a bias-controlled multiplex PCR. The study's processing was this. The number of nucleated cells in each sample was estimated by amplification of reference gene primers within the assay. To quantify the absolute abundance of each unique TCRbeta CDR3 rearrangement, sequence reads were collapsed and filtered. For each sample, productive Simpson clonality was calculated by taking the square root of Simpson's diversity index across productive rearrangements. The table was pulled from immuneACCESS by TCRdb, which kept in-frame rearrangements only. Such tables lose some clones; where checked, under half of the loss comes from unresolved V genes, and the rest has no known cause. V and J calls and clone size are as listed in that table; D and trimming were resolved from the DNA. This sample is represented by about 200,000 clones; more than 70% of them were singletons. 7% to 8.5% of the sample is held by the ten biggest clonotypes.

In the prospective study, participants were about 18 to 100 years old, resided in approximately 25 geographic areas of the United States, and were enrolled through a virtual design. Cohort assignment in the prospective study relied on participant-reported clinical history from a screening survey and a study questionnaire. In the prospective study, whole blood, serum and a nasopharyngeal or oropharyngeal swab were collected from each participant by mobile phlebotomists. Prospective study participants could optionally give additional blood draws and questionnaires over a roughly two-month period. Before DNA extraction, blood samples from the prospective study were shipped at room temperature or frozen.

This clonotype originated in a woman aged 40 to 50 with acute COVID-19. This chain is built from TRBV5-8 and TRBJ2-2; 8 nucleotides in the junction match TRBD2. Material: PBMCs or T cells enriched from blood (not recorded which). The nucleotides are TGTGCCAGCAGCCAACCTCGAGCGGGGGCCGACACCGGGGAGCTGTTTTTT. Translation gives CASSQPRAGADTGELFF.